The clone carrying this TCR beta chain has only one observation. V was cut by 3 bases and J by 7 bases, with 10 bases left in between. The length of the CDR3 is 13 residues. Germline V gene data show CDR1 as SGHTA and CDR2 as FQGNSA. This specimen comes from a study of T cell changes during pregnancy in multiple sclerosis. The assay was immunoSEQ multiplex PCR, and TCRdb's table has in-frame clones only and misses some. The sample has around 95,000 clones; 90% to 95% are singletons. The receptor's source is a female donor in good health, enrolled as a control in a pregnancy study. The gene calls are TRBV7-2 and TRBJ2-1, with a tentative D call TRBD2 (6 bases). The starting material was peripheral blood, obtained after pregnancy. The CDR3 is CASSFLAENEQFF. CDR3 DNA: TGTGCCAGCAGCTTCTTAGCGGAGAATGAGCAGTTCTTC.